This TCR beta chain stems from a study of blood T cell repertoires in COVID-19. Per the authors' pipeline: Amplifying reference gene primers gave estimates of nucleated cell counts. The data were produced by immunoSEQ multiplex PCR, yet TCRdb's version contains in-frame clones alone and is incomplete. Clone size and the V and J calls come from that table; the DNA yielded D and trimming. The table has roughly 300,000 clones, roughly 80% seen once; the top ten hold more than 8%. Per germline, CDR1 MDHEN and CDR2 SYDVKM. The V and J ends lost 3 bases and 1 base, in that order; junction bases with no gene match: 6. This CDR3 contains 15 residues. To note about this clone: This sample also contains other DNA sequences that code for the same CDR3.

The rearrangement joins TRBV28 to TRBJ2-7; 7 nucleotides align to TRBD1. The source is a woman aged 45-60 years who had recovered from COVID-19. The sample comprised peripheral blood. The CDR3 coding sequence is TGTGCCAGCAGTTTTAGGGGGCCGAGTTCCTACGAGCAGTACTTC. Translated, it gives CASSFRGPSSYEQYF.